A selection of T cell receptor beta chains follows, all from one sample in a study of T-cell reconstitution after alpha-beta-depleted transplantation in children. A single record per CDR3 protein comes from TCRdb applying MiXCR to the PCR reads. The sample has approximately 490,000 distinct CDR3 sequences, over 9.5% seen once. The material was PBMCs, obtained before TCRalphabeta/CD19-depleted stem cell transplant. The origin of the receptors is a child under 10 years old with inherited bone marrow failure, due to receive a stem cell transplant. Each CDR3 is given with its conserved first and last residue. D genes are given only for firm matches. Not all rows give a size; the values are once, few, many and, for expanded clones, a class.

D | length | J | V | size | CDR3 | DNA
TRBD1 | 16 | TRBJ2-3 | TRBV6-1 | many | CASSDRDRDYTDTQYF | TGTGCCAGCAGTGACAGGGACAGGGACTACACAGATACGCAGTATTTT
TRBD2 | 16 | TRBJ2-2 | TRBV5-6 | many | CASSFGRLAGVGELFF | TGTGCCAGCAGCTTTGGTCGACTAGCGGGAGTAGGGGAGCTGTTTTTT
NA | 14 | TRBJ2-3 | TRBV12-3/TRBV12-4 | many | CASSSGVPTDTQYF | TGTGCCAGCAGTTCTGGAGTCCCCACAGATACGCAGTATTTT
TRBD2 | 14 | TRBJ2-7 | TRBV12-3/TRBV12-4 | NA | CASLGGGFSYEQYF | TGTGCCAGTTTAGGCGGGGGGTTCTCCTACGAGCAGTACTTC
TRBD2 | 17 | TRBJ2-3 | TRBV7-2 | many | CASSLVKLAVSTDTQYF | TGTGCCAGCAGCTTAGTAAAGCTAGCGGTGAGCACAGATACGCAGTATTTT
NA | 17 | TRBJ2-3 | TRBV15 | many | CATSRAPSGLSTDTQYF | TGTGCCACCAGCAGAGCCCCCTCAGGGCTCAGCACAGATACGCAGTATTTT
TRBD2 | 15 | TRBJ2-3 | TRBV4-3 | few | CASSPQAGVPDTQYF | TGCGCCAGCAGCCCCCAGGCGGGAGTACCAGATACGCAGTATTTT
NA | 14 | TRBJ2-4 | TRBV10-2 | many | CASSEEARPNIQYF | TGCGCCAGCAGTGAGGAGGCTAGACCAAACATTCAGTACTTC
NA | 14 | TRBJ2-3 | TRBV5-4 | NA | CASSHPDDPDTQYF | TGTGCCAGCAGCCACCCAGATGATCCAGATACGCAGTATTTT
NA | 14 | TRBJ2-7 | TRBV12-3/TRBV12-4 | many | CASSFLQSSYEQYF | TGTGCCAGCAGTTTTCTACAGAGTTCCTACGAGCAGTACTTC
TRBD2 | 15 | TRBJ2-1 | TRBV5-4 | many | CASSPGTSGGNEQFF | TGTGCCAGCAGCCCCGGGACTAGCGGGGGGAATGAGCAGTTCTTC
TRBD2 | 14 | TRBJ2-3 | TRBV4-2 | many | CASSQEVAGDTQYF | TGTGCCAGCAGCCAAGAAGTAGCGGGGGATACGCAGTATTTT
NA | 14 | TRBJ1-6 | TRBV27 | many | CASSLWGDGSPLHF | TGTGCCAGCAGTTTATGGGGGGACGGGTCACCCCTCCACTTT
NA | 13 | TRBJ2-2 | TRBV12-3/TRBV12-4 | many | CASGHPLTGELFF | TGTGCCAGCGGCCATCCTTTAACCGGGGAGCTGTTTTTT
NA | 17 | TRBJ2-1 | TRBV12-3/TRBV12-4 | few | CASSLGHNPLEWNEQFF | TGTGCCAGCAGTTTAGGGCACAACCCCCTAGAGTGGAATGAGCAGTTCTTC
TRBD1 | 15 | TRBJ2-2 | TRBV5-1 | many | CASSPGQGGTGELFF | TGCGCCAGCAGCCCGGGACAGGGAGGCACCGGGGAGCTGTTTTTT
NA | 12 | TRBJ2-1 | TRBV18 | few | CASSPRGYEQFF | TGTGCCAGCTCACCAAGGGGGTATGAGCAGTTCTTC
TRBD2 | 14 | TRBJ2-1 | TRBV20-1 | NA | CSATRSGGPNEQFF | TGCAGTGCCACCCGGTCGGGAGGGCCTAATGAGCAGTTCTTC
NA | 15 | TRBJ1-1 | TRBV19 | NA | CASSIGTVDNTEAFF | TGTGCCAGTAGTATAGGGACCGTAGACAACACTGAAGCTTTCTTT
TRBD1 | 16 | TRBJ2-3 | TRBV28 | many | CASSPPGTGSTDTQYF | TGTGCCAGCAGTCCCCCCGGGACAGGAAGCACAGATACGCAGTATTTT
NA | 18 | TRBJ2-1 | TRBV12-1 | few | CASSFADGGLAGDNEQFF | TGTGCCAGCAGCTTTGCGGACGGAGGACTAGCGGGAGACAATGAGCAGTTCTTC
NA | 16 | TRBJ2-5 | TRBV6-1 | many | CASTFFFGQYQETQYF | TGTGCCAGCACCTTTTTCTTCGGACAGTACCAAGAGACCCAGTACTTC
NA | 16 | TRBJ2-1 | TRBV7-8 | many | CASSFWVGESYNEQFF | TGTGCCAGCAGCTTTTGGGTAGGGGAGTCCTACAATGAGCAGTTCTTC
NA | 12 | TRBJ1-2 | TRBV28 | many | CASSLLGYGYTF | TGTGCCAGCAGTTTATTGGGCTATGGCTACACCTTC
TRBD1 | 15 | TRBJ2-7 | TRBV5-1 | many | CASSPSLTGGYEQYF | TGCGCCAGCAGCCCCTCATTAACAGGGGGTTATGAGCAGTACTTC
NA | 14 | TRBJ1-1 | TRBV6-5 | many | CASSYEGLNTEAFF | TGTGCCAGCAGTTACGAGGGCTTGAACACTGAAGCTTTCTTT
NA | 14 | TRBJ2-7 | TRBV2 | NA | CASRAVEASYEQYF | TGTGCCAGCAGGGCAGTAGAGGCCTCCTACGAGCAGTACTTC
TRBD2 | 17 | TRBJ2-7 | TRBV11-2 | few | CASSLDLWTSGSYEQYF | TGTGCCAGCAGCTTAGACCTCTGGACTAGCGGGAGCTACGAGCAGTACTTC
TRBD2 | 16 | TRBJ2-3 | TRBV12-3/TRBV12-4 | many | CASSQGLAEEVDTQYF | TGTGCCAGCAGTCAGGGACTAGCGGAGGAGGTGGATACGCAGTATTTT
NA | 14 | TRBJ2-3 | TRBV6-1 | many | CAGCRGADTDTQYF | TGTGCTGGTTGTCGAGGGGCCGACACAGATACGCAGTATTTT
TRBD1 | 16 | TRBJ2-5 | TRBV11-2 | NA | CASSLDRLGQGKTQYF | TGTGCCAGCAGCTTAGATCGGTTGGGACAGGGAAAGACCCAGTACTTC
NA | 14 | TRBJ1-5 | TRBV4-1 | many | CASSLLDSGQPQHF | TGCGCCAGCAGCCTGTTGGACAGCGGGCAGCCCCAGCATTTT
NA | 14 | TRBJ1-2 | TRBV4-3 | many | CASSSEIFGYGYTF | TGCGCCAGCAGCTCGGAAATCTTTGGCTATGGCTACACCTTC
NA | 16 | TRBJ2-7 | TRBV5-1 | NA | CASSLWAGPSSYEQYF | TGCGCCAGCAGCTTGTGGGCAGGACCAAGCTCCTACGAGCAGTACTTC
NA | 16 | TRBJ2-1 | TRBV7-8 | few | CASSPLRLPERDEQFF | TGTGCCAGCAGCCCGCTGAGGTTACCGGAGAGGGATGAGCAGTTCTTC
NA | 13 | TRBJ2-1 | TRBV7-9 | many | CASSQDYLSEQFF | TGTGCCAGCAGCCAAGACTATTTGAGTGAGCAGTTCTTC
NA | 14 | TRBJ2-3 | TRBV5-1 | few | CASSLGGDPDTQYF | TGCGCCAGCAGCTTGGGGGGAGACCCAGATACGCAGTATTTT